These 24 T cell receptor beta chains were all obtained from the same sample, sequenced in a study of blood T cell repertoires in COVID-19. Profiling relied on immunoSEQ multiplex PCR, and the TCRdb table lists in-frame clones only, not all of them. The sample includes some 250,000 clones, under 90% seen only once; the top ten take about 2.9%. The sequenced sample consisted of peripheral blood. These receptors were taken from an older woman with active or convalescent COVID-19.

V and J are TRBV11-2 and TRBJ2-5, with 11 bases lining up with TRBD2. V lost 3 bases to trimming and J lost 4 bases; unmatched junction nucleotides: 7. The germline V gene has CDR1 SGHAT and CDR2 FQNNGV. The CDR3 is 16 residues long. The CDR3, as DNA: TGTGCCAGCAGCTTCGTAGCGGGGGGGCGGGTAGAGACCCAGTACTTC. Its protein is CASSFVAGGRVETQYF.

This CDR3 reads CASSLSGEQGYTF. CDR3 coding DNA: TGTGCCAGCAGTTTGTCAGGGGAGCAAGGCTACACCTTC. The V gene is TRBV27, the J gene TRBJ1-2, with a possible D match to TRBD1 (6 bases). Trimming removed 3 bases at V and 8 bases at J, with 13 bases between. Germline V gene data show CDR1 as MNHEY and CDR2 as SMNVEV (reference sequence). CDR3 length equals 13 residues.

CDR3 DNA: TGTGCCAGCAGCTTGGGACTAGCGGGGGGGCAGCAGTTCTTC. Translation: CASSLGLAGGQQFF. This chain connects TRBV11-2 to TRBJ2-1; 16 bases fit TRBD2. The CDR3 length is 14 residues. Germline CDR1 and CDR2: SGHAT and FQNNGV. V lost 3 bases to trimming and J lost 11 bases; unmatched junction nucleotides: 1.

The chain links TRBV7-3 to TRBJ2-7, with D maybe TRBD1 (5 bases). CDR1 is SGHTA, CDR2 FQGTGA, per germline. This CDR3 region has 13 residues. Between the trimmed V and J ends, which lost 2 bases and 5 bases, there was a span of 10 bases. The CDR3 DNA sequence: TGTGCCAGCAGCTTAGTTAGGGGCCACGAGCAGTACTTC. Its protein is CASSLVRGHEQYF.

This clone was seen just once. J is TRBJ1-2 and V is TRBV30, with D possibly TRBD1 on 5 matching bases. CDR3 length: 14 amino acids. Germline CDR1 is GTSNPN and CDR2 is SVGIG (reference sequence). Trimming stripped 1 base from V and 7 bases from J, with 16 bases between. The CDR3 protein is CAWSGGAGSIGYTF. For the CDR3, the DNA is TGTGCCTGGAGTGGCGGGGCAGGGTCGATTGGCTACACCTTC.

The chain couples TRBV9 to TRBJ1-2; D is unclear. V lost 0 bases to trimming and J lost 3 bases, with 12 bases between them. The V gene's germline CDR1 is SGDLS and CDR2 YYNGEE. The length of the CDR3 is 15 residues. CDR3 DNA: TGTGCCAGCAGCGTAGCTACCGGTCCTGACTATGGCTACACCTTC. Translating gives CASSVATGPDYGYTF.

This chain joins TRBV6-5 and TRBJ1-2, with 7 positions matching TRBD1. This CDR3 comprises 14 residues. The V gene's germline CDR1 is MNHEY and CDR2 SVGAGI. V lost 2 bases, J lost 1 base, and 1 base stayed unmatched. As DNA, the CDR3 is TGTGCCAGCAGTTACAGGGGGCTTAACTATGGCTACACCTTC. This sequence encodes CASSYRGLNYGYTF.

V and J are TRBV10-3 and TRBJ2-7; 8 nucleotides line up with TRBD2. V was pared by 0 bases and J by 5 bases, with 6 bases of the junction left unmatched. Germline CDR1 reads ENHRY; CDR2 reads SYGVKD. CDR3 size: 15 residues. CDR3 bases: TGTGCCATCAGTGAGTCAGGAGCGGGGGTTAACGAGCAGTACTTC. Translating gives CAISESGAGVNEQYF.

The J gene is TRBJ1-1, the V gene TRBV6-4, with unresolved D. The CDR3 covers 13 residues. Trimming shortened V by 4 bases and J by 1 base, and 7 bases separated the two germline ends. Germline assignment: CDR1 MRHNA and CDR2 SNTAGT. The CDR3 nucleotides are TGTGCCAGCAGTGTGGAGGGGAACACTGAAGCTTTCTTT. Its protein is CASSVEGNTEAFF.

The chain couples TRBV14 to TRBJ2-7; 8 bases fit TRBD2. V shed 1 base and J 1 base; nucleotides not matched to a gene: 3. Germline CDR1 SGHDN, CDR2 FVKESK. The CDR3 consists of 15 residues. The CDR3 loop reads CASSQGGGTSYEQYF. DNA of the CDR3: TGTGCCAGCAGCCAAGGCGGGGGGACTTCCTACGAGCAGTACTTC.

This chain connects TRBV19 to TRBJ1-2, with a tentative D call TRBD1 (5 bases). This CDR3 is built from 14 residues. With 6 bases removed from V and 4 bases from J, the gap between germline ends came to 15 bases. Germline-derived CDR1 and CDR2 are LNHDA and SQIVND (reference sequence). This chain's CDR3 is CASRDRDLGYGYTF. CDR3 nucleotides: TGTGCCAGTAGAGACCGGGACTTAGGCTATGGCTACACCTTC.

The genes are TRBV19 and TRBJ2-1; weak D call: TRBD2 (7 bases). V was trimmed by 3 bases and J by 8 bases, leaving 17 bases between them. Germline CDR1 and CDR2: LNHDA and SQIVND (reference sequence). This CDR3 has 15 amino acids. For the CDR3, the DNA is TGTGCCAGTAGTATGGGTGGGGGGGCCAGCGATGAGCAGTTCTTC. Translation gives CASSMGGGASDEQFF.

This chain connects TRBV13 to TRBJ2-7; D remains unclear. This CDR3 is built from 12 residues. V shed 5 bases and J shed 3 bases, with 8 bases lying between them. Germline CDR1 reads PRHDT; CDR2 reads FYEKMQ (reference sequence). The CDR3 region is CASSRFGYEQYF. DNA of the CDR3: TGTGCCAGCAGCCGGTTTGGCTACGAGCAGTACTTC. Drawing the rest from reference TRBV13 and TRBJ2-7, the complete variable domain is AAGVIQSPRHLIKEKRETATLKCYPIPRHDTVYWYQQGPGQDPQFLISFYEKMQSDKGSIPDRFSAQQFSDYHSELNMSSLELGDSALYFCASSRFGYEQYFGPGTRLTVT.

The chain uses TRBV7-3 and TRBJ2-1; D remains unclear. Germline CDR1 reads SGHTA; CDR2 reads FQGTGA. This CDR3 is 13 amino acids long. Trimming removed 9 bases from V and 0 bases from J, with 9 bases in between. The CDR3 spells CASGSSSYNEQFF. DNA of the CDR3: TGTGCCAGTGGGTCTAGCTCCTACAATGAGCAGTTCTTC.

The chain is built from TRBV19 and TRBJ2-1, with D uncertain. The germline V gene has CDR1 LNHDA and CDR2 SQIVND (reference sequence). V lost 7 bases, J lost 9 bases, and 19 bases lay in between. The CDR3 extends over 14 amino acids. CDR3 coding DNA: TGTGCCAGTACTCCGGTCCCGGGTGGTCCTGAGCAGTTCTTC. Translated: CASTPVPGGPEQFF.

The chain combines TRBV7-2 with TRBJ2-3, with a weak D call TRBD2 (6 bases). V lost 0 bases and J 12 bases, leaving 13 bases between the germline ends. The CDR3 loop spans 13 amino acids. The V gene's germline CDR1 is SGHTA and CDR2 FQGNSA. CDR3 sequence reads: CASSLARDSLQYF. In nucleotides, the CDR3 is TGTGCCAGCAGCTTAGCACGGGACTCTCTTCAGTATTTT.

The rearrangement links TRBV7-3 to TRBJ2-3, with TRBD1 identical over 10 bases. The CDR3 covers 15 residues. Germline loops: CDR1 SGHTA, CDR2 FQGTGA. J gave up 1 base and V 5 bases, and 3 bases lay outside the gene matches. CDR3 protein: CASSIGTGGTDTQYF. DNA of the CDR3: TGTGCCAGCAGCATCGGGACAGGGGGCACAGATACGCAGTATTTT.

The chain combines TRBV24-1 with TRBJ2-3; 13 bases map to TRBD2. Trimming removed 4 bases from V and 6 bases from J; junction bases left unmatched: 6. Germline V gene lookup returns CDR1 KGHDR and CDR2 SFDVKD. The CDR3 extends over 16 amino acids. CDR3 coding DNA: TGTGCCACCAGTGAATCCGGACTAGCGGGGGTTGATACGCAGTATTTT. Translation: CATSESGLAGVDTQYF.

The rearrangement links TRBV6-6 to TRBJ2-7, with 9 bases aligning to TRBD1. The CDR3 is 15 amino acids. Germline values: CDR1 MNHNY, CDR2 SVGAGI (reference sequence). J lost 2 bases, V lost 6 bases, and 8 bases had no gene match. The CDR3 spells CASRSPDRGPYEQYF. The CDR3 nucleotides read TGTGCCAGCAGAAGCCCGGACAGGGGCCCCTACGAGCAGTACTTC.

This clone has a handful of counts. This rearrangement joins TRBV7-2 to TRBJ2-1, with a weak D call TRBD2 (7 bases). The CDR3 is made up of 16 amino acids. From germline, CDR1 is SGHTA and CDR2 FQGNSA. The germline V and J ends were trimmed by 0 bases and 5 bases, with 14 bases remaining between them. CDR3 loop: CASSLAGGGSNNEQFF. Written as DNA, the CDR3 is TGTGCCAGCAGCTTAGCGGGGGGGGGCTCAAACAATGAGCAGTTCTTC. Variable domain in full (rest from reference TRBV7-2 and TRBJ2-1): GAGVSQSPSNKVTEKGKDVELRCDPISGHTALYWYRQSLGQGLEFLIYFQGNSAPDKSGLPSDRFSAERTGGSVSTLTIQRTQQEDSAVYLCASSLAGGGSNNEQFFGPGTRLTVL.

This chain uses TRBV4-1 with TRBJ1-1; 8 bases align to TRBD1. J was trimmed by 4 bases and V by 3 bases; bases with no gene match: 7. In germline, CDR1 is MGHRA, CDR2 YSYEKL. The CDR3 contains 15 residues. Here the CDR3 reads CASSHSGTGGTEAFF. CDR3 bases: TGCGCCAGCAGCCATTCAGGAACAGGGGGCACTGAAGCTTTCTTT.

The CDR3 bases are TGTGCCAGCAGTTACTACAGGGAGAGTGGCTACACCTTC. This gives the protein CASSYYRESGYTF. The rearrangement uses TRBV6-5 and TRBJ1-2, with D perhaps matching TRBD1 (6 bases). The V end lost 1 base, the J end lost 7 bases, and 10 bases lay between the germline ends. Germline-derived CDR1 and CDR2 are MNHEY and SVGAGI. The CDR3 covers 13 residues.

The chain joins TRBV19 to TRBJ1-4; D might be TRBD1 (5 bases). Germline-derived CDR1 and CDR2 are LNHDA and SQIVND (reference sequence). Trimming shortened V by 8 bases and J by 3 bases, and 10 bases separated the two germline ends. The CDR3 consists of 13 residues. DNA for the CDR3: TGTGCCAGTTGGGCGGGGGCTAATGAAAAACTGTTTTTT. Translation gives CASWAGANEKLFF. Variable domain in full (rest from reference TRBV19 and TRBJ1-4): DGGITQSPKYLFRKEGQNVTLSCEQNLNHDAMYWYRQDPGQGLRLIYYSQIVNDFQKGDIAEGYSVSREKKESFPLTVTSAQKNPTAFYLCASWAGANEKLFFGSGTQLSVL.

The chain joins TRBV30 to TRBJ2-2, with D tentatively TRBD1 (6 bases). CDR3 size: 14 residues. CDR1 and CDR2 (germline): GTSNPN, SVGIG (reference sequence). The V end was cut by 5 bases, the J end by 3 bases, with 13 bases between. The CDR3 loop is CAWVGDTYTGELFF. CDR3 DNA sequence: TGTGCCTGGGTGGGGGACACTTACACCGGGGAGCTGTTTTTT.